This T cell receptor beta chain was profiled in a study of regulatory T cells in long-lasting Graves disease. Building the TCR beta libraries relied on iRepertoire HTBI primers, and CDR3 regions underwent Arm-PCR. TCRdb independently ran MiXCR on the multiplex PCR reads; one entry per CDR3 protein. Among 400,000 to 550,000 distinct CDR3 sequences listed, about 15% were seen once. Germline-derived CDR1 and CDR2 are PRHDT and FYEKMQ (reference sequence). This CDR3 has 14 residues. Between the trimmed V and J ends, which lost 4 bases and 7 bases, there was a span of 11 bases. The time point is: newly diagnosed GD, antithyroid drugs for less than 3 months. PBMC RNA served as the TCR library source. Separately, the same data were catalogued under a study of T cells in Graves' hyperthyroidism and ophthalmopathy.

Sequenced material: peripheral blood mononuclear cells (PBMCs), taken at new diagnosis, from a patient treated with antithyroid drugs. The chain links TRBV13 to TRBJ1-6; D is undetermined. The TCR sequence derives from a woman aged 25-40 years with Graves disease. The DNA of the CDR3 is TGTGCCAGCAGCTACACCTTTGAGAATTCACCCCTCCACTTT. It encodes CASSYTFENSPLHF.